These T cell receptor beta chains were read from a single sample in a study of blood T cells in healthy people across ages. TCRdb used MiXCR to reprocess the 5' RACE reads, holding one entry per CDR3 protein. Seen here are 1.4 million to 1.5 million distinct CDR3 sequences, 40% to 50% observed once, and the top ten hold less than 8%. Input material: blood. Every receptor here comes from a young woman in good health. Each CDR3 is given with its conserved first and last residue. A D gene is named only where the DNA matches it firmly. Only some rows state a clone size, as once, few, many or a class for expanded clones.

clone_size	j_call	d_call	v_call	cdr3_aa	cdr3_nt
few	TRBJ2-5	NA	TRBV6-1	CASTLAYVQETQYF	TGTGCCAGCACCCTCGCGTATGTTCAAGAGACCCAGTACTTC
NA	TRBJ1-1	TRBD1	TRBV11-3	CASSLGGQGAEDTEAFF	TGTGCCAGCAGCTTAGGGGGGCAGGGGGCAGAGGACACTGAAGCTTTCTTT
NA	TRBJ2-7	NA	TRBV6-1	CASSTSSSYNEQYF	TGTGCCAGCAGCACCTCCAGCTCCTACAATGAGCAGTACTTC
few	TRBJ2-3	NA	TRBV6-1	CASSEVGPITQYF	TGTGCCAGCAGTGAAGTCGGACCAATTACGCAGTATTTT
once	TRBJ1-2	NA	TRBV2	CAHAPPGPTEPGYTF	TGTGCCCATGCCCCCCCGGGGCCGACGGAGCCTGGCTACACCTTC
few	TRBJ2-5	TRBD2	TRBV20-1	CSARDSGGALSETQYF	TGCAGTGCTAGAGATAGCGGGGGGGCCTTAAGCGAGACCCAGTACTTC
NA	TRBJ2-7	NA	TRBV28	CAAEKKGRASSYEQYF	TGTGCCGCAGAGAAGAAGGGCAGGGCGAGCTCCTACGAGCAGTACTTC
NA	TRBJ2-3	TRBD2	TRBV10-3	CASQPGSGGPTDTQYF	TGTGCCAGCCAGCCGGGGAGCGGGGGGCCCACAGATACGCAGTATTTT
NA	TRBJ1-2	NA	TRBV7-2	CASSPERHGYTF	TGTGCCAGCAGCCCCGAAAGACATGGCTACACCTTC
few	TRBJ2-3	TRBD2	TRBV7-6	CASSSGGGTASTDTQYF	TGTGCCAGCAGCTCGGGGGGGGGGACGGCAAGCACAGATACGCAGTATTTT
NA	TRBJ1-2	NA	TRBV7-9	CASSFRVDYGYTF	TGTGCCAGCAGCTTCAGGGTAGACTATGGCTACACCTTC
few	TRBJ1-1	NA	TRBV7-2	CASSLGLGGRNRFMNTEAFF	TGTGCCAGCAGCTTGGGTCTTGGGGGCAGGAACAGATTTATGAACACTGAAGCTTTCTTT
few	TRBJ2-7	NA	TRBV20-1	CSAHRKAYEQYF	TGCAGTGCTCACAGGAAAGCCTACGAGCAGTACTTC
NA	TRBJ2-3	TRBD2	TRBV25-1	CASSALTSGSSDTQYF	TGTGCCAGCAGTGCCTTGACTAGCGGGAGTTCAGATACGCAGTATTTT
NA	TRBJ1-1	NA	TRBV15	CATSRDPSEEAFF	TGTGCCACCAGCAGAGATCCCTCTGAAGAAGCTTTCTTT
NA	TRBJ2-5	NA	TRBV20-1	CSAPRTIRNLETQYF	TGCAGTGCTCCGCGGACTATTCGGAATTTGGAGACCCAGTACTTC
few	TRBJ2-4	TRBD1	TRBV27	CASSLGTAKYIQYF	TGTGCCAGCAGTTTGGGGACAGCAAAATACATTCAGTACTTC
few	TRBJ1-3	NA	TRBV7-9	CASSGNTIYF	TGTGCCAGCAGCGGAAACACCATATATTTT
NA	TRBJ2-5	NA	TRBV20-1	CSARGSGLETQYF	TGCAGTGCTAGAGGTTCTGGTCTAGAGACCCAGTACTTC
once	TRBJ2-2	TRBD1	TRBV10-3	CAISDPGQGNTGGLFF	TGTGCCATCAGCGATCCGGGACAGGGGAACACCGGGGGGCTGTTTTTT
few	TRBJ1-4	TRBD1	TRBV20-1	CSARAGDRWDEKLFF	TGCAGTGCTAGAGCCGGGGACAGGTGGGATGAAAAACTGTTTTTT
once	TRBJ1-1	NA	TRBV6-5	CASSDERRNTEAFF	TGTGCCAGCAGTGACGAGCGGCGGAACACTGAAGCTTTCTTT
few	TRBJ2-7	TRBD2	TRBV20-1	CSAQPRGGTYEQYF	TGCAGTGCCCAACCCCGCGGGGGGACCTACGAGCAGTACTTC
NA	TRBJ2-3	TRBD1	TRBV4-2	CASSQGQGETDTQYF	TGTGCCAGCAGCCAAGGCCAGGGGGAAACAGATACGCAGTATTTT
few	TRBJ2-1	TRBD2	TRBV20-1	CSARVLASGSDEQFF	TGCAGTGCTAGAGTTCTGGCTAGCGGGAGCGATGAGCAGTTCTTC
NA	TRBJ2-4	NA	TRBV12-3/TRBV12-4	CASSPTGAAQYF	TGTGCCAGCAGTCCCACCGGGGCAGCTCAGTACTTC
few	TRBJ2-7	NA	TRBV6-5	CASSIGGGDEQYF	TGTGCCAGCAGTATCGGGGGTGGGGATGAGCAGTACTTC
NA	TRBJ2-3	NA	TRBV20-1	CSARDLLSTRRPDTQYF	TGCAGTGCTAGAGACCTTCTTAGCACCCGGCGCCCCGATACGCAGTATTTT
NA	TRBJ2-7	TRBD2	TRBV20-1	CSSTLAGRPKSYEQYF	TGCAGCTCGACCCTAGCGGGTAGGCCGAAATCGTACGAGCAGTACTTC
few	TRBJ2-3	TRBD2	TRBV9	CASSVRLAGGLDTQYF	TGTGCCAGCAGCGTCAGACTAGCGGGGGGGTTAGATACGCAGTATTTT
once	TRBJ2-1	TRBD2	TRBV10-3	CAISELAGLYPDNEQFF	TGTGCCATCAGTGAACTAGCGGGCCTTTACCCTGACAATGAGCAGTTCTTC
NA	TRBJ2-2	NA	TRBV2	CASIGTPLNTGELFF	TGTGCCAGCATAGGGACACCCTTAAACACCGGGGAGCTGTTTTTT
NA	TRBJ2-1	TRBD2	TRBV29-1	CSGIGTSGYNEQFF	TGCAGCGGGATTGGGACTAGCGGCTACAATGAGCAGTTCTTC
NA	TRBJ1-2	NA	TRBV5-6	CASSWVYGGYTF	TGTGCCAGCAGCTGGGTGTACGGTGGCTACACCTTC
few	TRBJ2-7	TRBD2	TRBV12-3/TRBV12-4	CASGGSHEQYF	TGTGCCAGCGGCGGGAGTCACGAGCAGTACTTC
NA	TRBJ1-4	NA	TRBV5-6	CASHGGTNEKLFF	TGTGCCAGCCATGGGGGAACTAATGAAAAACTGTTTTTT
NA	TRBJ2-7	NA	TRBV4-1	CASSQTVDYEQYF	TGCGCCAGCAGCCAAACCGTGGACTACGAGCAGTACTTC
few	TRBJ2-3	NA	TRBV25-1	CASKQGRGDTQYF	TGTGCCAGCAAACAGGGAAGGGGAGATACGCAGTATTTT
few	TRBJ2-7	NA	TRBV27	CASMTIGGQDEQYF	TGTGCCAGTATGACGATAGGGGGGCAGGACGAGCAGTACTTC
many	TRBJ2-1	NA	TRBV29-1	CSVGDKSYNEQFF	TGCAGCGTGGGGGACAAATCTTACAATGAGCAGTTCTTC
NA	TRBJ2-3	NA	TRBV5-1	CASSLAQGGLLADTQYF	TGCGCCAGCAGCTTGGCCCAGGGGGGACTTTTGGCAGATACGCAGTATTTT